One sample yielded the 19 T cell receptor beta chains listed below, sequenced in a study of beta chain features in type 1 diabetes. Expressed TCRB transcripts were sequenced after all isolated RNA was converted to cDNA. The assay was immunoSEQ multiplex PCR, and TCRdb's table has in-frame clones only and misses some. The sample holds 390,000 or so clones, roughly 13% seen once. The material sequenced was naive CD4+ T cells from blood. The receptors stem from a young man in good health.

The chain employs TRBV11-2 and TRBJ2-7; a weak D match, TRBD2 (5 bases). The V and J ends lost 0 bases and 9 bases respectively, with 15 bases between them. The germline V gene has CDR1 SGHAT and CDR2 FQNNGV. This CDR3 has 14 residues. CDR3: CASSLDAAVVPQYV. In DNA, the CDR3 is TGTGCCAGCAGCTTAGACGCAGCGGTGGTACCGCAGTACGTC.

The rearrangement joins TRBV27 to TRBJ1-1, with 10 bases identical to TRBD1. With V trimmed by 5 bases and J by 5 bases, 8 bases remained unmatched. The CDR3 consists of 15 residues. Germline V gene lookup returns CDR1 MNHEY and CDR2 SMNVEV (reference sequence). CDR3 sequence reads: CASSRRQGALTEAFF. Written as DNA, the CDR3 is TGTGCCAGCAGTCGCCGACAGGGGGCATTAACTGAAGCTTTCTTT.

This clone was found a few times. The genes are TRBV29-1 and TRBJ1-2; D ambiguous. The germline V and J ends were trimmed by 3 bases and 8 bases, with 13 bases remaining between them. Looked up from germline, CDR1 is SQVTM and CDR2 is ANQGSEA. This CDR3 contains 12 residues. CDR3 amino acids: CSVDHSLQGYTF. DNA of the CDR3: TGCAGCGTTGATCACAGCCTCCAGGGCTACACCTTC.

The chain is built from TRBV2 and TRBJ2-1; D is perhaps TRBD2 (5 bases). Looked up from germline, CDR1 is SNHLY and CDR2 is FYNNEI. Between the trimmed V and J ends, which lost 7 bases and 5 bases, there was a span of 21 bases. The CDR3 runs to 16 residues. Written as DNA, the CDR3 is TGTGCCAGCACCGAGGGTGTCGGGATACCCGACAATGAGCAGTTCTTC. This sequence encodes CASTEGVGIPDNEQFF.

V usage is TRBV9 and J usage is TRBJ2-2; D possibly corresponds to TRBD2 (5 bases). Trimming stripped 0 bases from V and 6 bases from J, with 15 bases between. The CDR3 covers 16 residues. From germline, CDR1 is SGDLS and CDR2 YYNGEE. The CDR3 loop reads CASSVGPSRTPGELFF. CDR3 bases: TGTGCCAGCAGCGTAGGCCCTAGCAGAACTCCCGGGGAGCTGTTTTTT.

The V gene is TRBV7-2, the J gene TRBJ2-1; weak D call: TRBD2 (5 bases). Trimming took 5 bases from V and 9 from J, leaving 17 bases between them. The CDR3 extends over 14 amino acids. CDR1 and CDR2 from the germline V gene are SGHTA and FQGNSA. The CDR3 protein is CASSRYRAAPEQFF. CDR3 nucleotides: TGTGCCAGCAGCCGGTATAGAGCGGCCCCTGAGCAGTTCTTC.

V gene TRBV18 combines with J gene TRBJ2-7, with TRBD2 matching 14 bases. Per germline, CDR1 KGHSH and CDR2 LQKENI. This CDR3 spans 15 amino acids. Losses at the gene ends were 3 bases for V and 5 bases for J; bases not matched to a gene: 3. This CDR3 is CASSPGTSGRDEQYV. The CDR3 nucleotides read TGTGCCAGCTCACCCGGGACTAGCGGGAGAGACGAGCAGTACGTC.

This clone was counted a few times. CDR3 DNA sequence: TGCAGCGTTGAAGACGTTCGGGGGTTGGAGCAGTACGTC. It specifies CSVEDVRGLEQYV. The chain links TRBV29-1 to TRBJ2-7, with D perhaps matching TRBD2 (6 bases). The length of the CDR3 is 13 residues. The germline V and J ends were trimmed by 0 bases and 7 bases, with 13 bases remaining between them. CDR1 is SQVTM, CDR2 ANQGSEA, per germline.

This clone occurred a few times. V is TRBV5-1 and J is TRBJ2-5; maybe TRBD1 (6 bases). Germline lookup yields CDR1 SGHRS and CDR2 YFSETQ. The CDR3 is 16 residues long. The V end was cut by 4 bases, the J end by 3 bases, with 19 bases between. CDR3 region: CASSHPPGHVEETQYF. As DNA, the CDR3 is TGCGCCAGCAGCCACCCACCGGGACACGTAGAAGAGACCCAGTACTTC.

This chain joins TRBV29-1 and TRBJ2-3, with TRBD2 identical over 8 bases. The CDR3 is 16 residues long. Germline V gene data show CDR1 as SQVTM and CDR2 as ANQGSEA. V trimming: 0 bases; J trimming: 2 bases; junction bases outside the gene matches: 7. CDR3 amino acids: CSVEDGVAGYTDTQYF. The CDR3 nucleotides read TGCAGCGTTGAAGATGGGGTAGCGGGATACACAGATACGCAGTATTTT.

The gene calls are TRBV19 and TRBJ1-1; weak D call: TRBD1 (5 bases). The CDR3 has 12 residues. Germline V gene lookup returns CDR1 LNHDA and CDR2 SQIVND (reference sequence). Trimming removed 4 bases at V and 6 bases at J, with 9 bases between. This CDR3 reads CASSKGNSEAFF. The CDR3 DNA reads TGTGCCAGTAGTAAGGGGAATTCTGAAGCTTTCTTT. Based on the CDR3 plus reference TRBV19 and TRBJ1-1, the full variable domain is DGGITQSPKYLFRKEGQNVTLSCEQNLNHDAMYWYRQDPGQGLRLIYYSQIVNDFQKGDIAEGYSVSREKKESFPLTVTSAQKNPTAFYLCASSKGNSEAFFGQGTRLTVV.

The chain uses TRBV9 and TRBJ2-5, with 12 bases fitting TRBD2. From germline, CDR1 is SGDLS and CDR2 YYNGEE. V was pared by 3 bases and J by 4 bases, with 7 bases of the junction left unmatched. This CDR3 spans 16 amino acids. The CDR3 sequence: CASSAPGLAGTETQYF. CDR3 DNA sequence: TGTGCCAGCAGCGCCCCTGGACTAGCGGGGACAGAGACCCAGTACTTC.

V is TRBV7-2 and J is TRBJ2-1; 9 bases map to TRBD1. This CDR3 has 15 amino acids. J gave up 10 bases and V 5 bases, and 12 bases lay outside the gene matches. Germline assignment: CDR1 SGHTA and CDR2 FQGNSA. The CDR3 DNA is TGTGCCAGCAGCCAGGACAGGGGTACATATCGAGAGCAGTTCTTC. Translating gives CASSQDRGTYREQFF.

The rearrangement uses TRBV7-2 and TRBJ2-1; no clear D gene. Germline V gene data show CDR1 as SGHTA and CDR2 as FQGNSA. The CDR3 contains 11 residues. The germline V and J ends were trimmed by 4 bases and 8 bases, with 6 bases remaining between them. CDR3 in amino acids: CASSSGYEQFF. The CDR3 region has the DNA TGTGCCAGCAGCTCTGGTTATGAGCAGTTCTTC.

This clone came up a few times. CDR3 amino acids: CASSPPAGRAKNIQYF. CDR3 DNA sequence: TGTGCCAGCTCACCACCCGCCGGGAGAGCCAAAAACATTCAGTACTTC. The rearrangement joins TRBV18 to TRBJ2-4, with D possibly being TRBD2 (6 bases). V lost 0 bases, J lost 0 bases, and 9 bases lay in between. Germline V gene sequence: CDR1 KGHSH, CDR2 LQKENI. This CDR3 is built from 16 residues.

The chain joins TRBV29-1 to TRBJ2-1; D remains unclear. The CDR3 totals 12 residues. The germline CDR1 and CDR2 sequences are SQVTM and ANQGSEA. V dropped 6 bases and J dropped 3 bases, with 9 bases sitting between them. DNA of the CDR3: TGCAGCGTCCGAAGGAGCTACAATGAGCAGTTCTTC. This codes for CSVRRSYNEQFF.

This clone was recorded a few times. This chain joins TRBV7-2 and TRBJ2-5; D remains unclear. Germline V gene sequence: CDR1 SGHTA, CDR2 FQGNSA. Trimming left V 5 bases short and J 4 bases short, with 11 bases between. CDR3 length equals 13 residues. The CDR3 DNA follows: TGTGCCAGCAGCATTTTGCGTCGAGAGACCCAGTACTTC. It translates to CASSILRRETQYF.

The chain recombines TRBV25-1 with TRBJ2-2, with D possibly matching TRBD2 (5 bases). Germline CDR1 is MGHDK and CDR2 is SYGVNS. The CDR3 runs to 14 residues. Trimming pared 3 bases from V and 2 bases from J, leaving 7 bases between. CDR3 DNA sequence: TGTGCCAGCAGTGACAGGACTAACACCGGGGAGCTGTTTTTT. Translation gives CASSDRTNTGELFF.

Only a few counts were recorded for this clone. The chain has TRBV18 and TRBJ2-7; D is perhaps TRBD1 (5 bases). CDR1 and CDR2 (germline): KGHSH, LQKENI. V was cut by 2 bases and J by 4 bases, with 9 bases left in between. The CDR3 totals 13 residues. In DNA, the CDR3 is TGTGCCAGCTCACCAAAGCAGGGATACGAGCAGTACTTC. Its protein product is CASSPKQGYEQYF.